The present entry profiles one T cell receptor (beta chain) with its context. V shed 5 bases and J 7 bases; nucleotides not matched to a gene: 17. Germline V gene data show CDR1 as LNHDA and CDR2 as SQIVND (reference sequence). The CDR3 runs 17 residues. These data come from a study of blood T cell repertoires in COVID-19. Study as a whole: Collection of acute and convalescent COVID-19 samples took place in the United States, Italy and Spain. T cells, B-cell-depleted T cells, or PBMCs supplied cDNA or gDNA.

Repertoires were generated with immunoSEQ multiplex PCR, while TCRdb's copy carries only in-frame clones and drops some. Of about 160,000 clones listed, about 90% are singletons. The specimen sequenced was peripheral blood. The chain uses TRBV19 and TRBJ1-2; TRBD1 aligns across 9 bases. The source is a man aged 25-45 years with COVID-19, enrolled during active disease. The CDR3 spells CASSFLTYDRGYGGYTF. CDR3 sequence (DNA): TGTGCCAGTAGTTTTCTGACTTACGACAGGGGGTATGGTGGCTACACCTTC.